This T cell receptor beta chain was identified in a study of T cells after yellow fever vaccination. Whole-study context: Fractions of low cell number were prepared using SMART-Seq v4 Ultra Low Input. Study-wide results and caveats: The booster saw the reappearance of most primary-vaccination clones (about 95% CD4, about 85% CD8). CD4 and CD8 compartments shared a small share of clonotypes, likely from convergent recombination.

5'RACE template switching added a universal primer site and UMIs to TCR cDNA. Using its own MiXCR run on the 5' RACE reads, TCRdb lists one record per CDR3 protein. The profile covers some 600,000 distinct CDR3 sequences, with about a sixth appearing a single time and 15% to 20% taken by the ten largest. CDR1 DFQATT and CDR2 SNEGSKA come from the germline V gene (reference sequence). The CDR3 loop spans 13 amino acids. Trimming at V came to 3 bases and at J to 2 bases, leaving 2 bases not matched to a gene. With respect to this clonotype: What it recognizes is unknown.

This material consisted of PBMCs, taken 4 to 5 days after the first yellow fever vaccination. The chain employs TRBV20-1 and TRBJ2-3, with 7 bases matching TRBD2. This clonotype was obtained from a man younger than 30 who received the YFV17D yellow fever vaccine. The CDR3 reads CSARGLPTDTQYF. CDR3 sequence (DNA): TGCAGTGCTAGGGGACTACCCACAGATACGCAGTATTTT.